Following are 25 T cell receptor beta chains from one sample sequenced in a study of CD8 T cells in Susac syndrome. Random-hexamer reverse transcription was applied to about 0.45 to 1 ug RNA. Each CDR3 protein gets one entry after TCRdb re-called the immunoSEQ multiplex PCR reads with MiXCR. The table shows fewer than 200,000 distinct CDR3 sequences, with about 91% occurring only once. Sequenced: CD4+ T cells from PBMCs. All receptors derive from a human donor with Susac syndrome.

As regards this clonotype: A read error may account for a junction end that differs from germline. This chain links TRBV5-1 with TRBJ2-5, with D unresolved. Germline CDR1 and CDR2: SGHRS and YFSETQ. The CDR3 loop spans 12 amino acids. The CDR3 bases are TGCGCCAGCAGCTTGGCCCCGGGTCCGCAACACTTC. Translation gives CASSLAPGPQHF.

The chain carries TRBV5-1 and TRBJ2-1; 10 nucleotides match TRBD2. Per the germline V gene, CDR1 is SGHRS and CDR2 is YFSETQ. The trim removed 4 bases at V and 1 base at J, leaving 11 bases unmatched. The CDR3 consists of 18 residues. CDR3: CASSTDPLLAGSYNEQFF. The CDR3 bases are TGCGCCAGCAGCACCGACCCCCTACTAGCGGGGTCCTACAATGAGCAGTTCTTC.

The chain employs TRBV12-3 or TRBV12-4 and TRBJ2-1, with TRBD2 matching 11 bases. The CDR3 covers 16 residues. Trimming at V came to 5 bases and at J to 10 bases, leaving 13 bases not matched to a gene. The CDR3 DNA is TGTGCCAGCAGTCCGGTAGCGGGGGGGCCCACAGTCGAGCAGTTCTTC. Translating it yields CASSPVAGGPTVEQFF.

V and J are TRBV5-1 and TRBJ2-5, with D hard to call. Deletions cut 4 bases from V and 5 bases from J, with 6 bases between. Germline CDR1 SGHRS, CDR2 YFSETQ. There are 11 residues in the CDR3. The CDR3 DNA follows: TGCGCCAGCAGCCCCCCTGAGACCCAGTACTTC. Protein: CASSPPETQYF.

The chain is built from TRBV4-1 and TRBJ2-3, with 7 bases fitting TRBD1. Per the germline V gene, CDR1 is MGHRA and CDR2 is YSYEKL. CDR3 length: 18 residues. The J segment lost 4 bases and the V segment lost 1 base, leaving 14 bases of the junction unmatched. The CDR3 sequence is CASSQGSIRQGMADTQYF. In DNA form, the CDR3 reads TGCGCCAGCAGCCAAGGCAGTATAAGACAGGGAATGGCAGATACGCAGTATTTT.

V is TRBV10-3 and J is TRBJ2-3, with 9 bases identical to TRBD2. Germline values: CDR1 ENHRY, CDR2 SYGVKD. Trimming took 10 bases from V and 6 from J; bases not matched to a gene: 5. The CDR3 is 12 amino acids. This CDR3 reads CATGAGGDTQYF. CDR3 nucleotides: TGTGCCACCGGAGCGGGAGGTGATACGCAGTATTTT.

Worth noting for this clonotype: One junction end disagrees with the germline gene, perhaps due to a read error. The chain has TRBV4-1 and TRBJ1-1; no clear D gene. The CDR3 covers 15 residues. Germline V gene data show CDR1 as MGHRA and CDR2 as YSYEKL. The CDR3 is CASSPSTEWNTEGFF. For the CDR3, the DNA is TGCGCCAGCAGCCCCTCCACTGAGTGGAACACTGAAGGTTTCTTT.

This clonotype was seen once. The gene calls are TRBV2 and TRBJ1-1, with 10 positions matching TRBD1. CDR1 SNHLY and CDR2 FYNNEI come from the germline V gene. V trimming: 7 bases; J trimming: 4 bases; junction bases outside the gene matches: 6. The CDR3 length is 14 residues. CDR3 DNA sequence: TGTGCCAGCAAGAGACAGGGGGCGCGCACTGAAGCTTTCTTT. Its protein product is CASKRQGARTEAFF. Full variable domain (missing parts from reference TRBV2 and TRBJ1-1): EPEVTQTPSHQVTQMGQEVILRCVPISNHLYFYWYRQILGQKVEFLVSFYNNEISEKSEIFDDQFSVERPDGSNFTLKIRSTKLEDSAMYFCASKRQGARTEAFFGQGTRLTVV.

The CDR3 here is CASSRGGWVTEAFF. The CDR3 DNA follows: TGCGCCAGCAGCCGGGGAGGGTGGGTCACTGAAGCTTTCTTT. V gene TRBV5-1 combines with J gene TRBJ1-1; D unclear. The V gene lost 4 bases and the J gene lost 4 bases, with 14 bases spanning the gap. The CDR3 has 14 amino acids. CDR1 SGHRS and CDR2 YFSETQ come from the germline V gene.

J is TRBJ2-6 and V is TRBV28, with a tentative D call TRBD2 (5 bases). The CDR3 extends over 16 amino acids. V was cut by 2 bases and J by 4 bases, with 12 bases left in between. Germline CDR1 is MDHEN and CDR2 is SYDVKM. CDR3 protein: CASSLVAERGANVLTF. The CDR3 DNA reads TGTGCCAGCAGTTTAGTAGCCGAGCGGGGGGCCAACGTCCTGACTTTC.

V gene TRBV7-9 combines with J gene TRBJ2-7; D is undetermined. Germline V gene data show CDR1 as SEHNR and CDR2 as FQNEAQ (reference sequence). The CDR3 sequence is 13 residues long. The V end was cut by 5 bases, the J end by 3 bases, with 11 bases between. CDR3 protein: CASSPYPSYEQYF. In DNA, the CDR3 is TGTGCCAGCAGCCCCTATCCGAGCTACGAGCAGTACTTC.

The rearrangement uses TRBV6-5 and TRBJ2-1; 9 nucleotides line up with TRBD2. With V trimmed by 2 bases and J by 8 bases, 16 bases remained unmatched. The CDR3 covers 18 residues. The germline CDR1 and CDR2 sequences are MNHEY and SVGAGI. Here the CDR3 DNA reads TGTGCCAGCAGTTACCCGCCGTTTAGCGGGAGCTCCTTCGATGAGCAGTTCTTC. This gives the protein CASSYPPFSGSSFDEQFF.

The genes are TRBV20-1 and TRBJ2-3; 8 bases match TRBD2. V dropped 5 bases and J dropped 1; count of bases not matched to a gene: 8. The CDR3 runs 15 residues. The germline gives CDR1 DFQATT, CDR2 SNEGSKA (reference sequence). CDR3 sequence reads: CSALKAGAGTDTQYF. The DNA for the CDR3 is TGCAGTGCTTTGAAAGCGGGGGCGGGCACAGATACGCAGTATTTT.

The chain couples TRBV13 to TRBJ2-3; TRBD2 aligns across 7 bases. The CDR3 loop spans 15 amino acids. With 2 bases clipped from V and 4 bases from J, the junction kept 6 bases outside the gene matches. The V gene's germline CDR1 is PRHDT and CDR2 FYEKMQ (reference sequence). The CDR3 DNA reads TGTGCCAGCAGCTTAAACGGCGGGGGACCAGATACGCAGTATTTT. It translates to CASSLNGGGPDTQYF.

The chain recombines TRBV5-1 with TRBJ1-2; no firm D call. CDR1 and CDR2 (germline): SGHRS, YFSETQ. The V gene lost 7 bases and the J gene lost 2 bases, with 6 bases spanning the gap. The CDR3 runs to 11 residues. The CDR3 sequence: CASGANYGYTF. The DNA for the CDR3 is TGCGCCAGCGGAGCGAACTATGGCTACACCTTC.

The chain uses TRBV7-3 and TRBJ2-2; possibly TRBD2 for D (6 bases). The germline V gene has CDR1 SGHTA and CDR2 FQGTGA. CDR3 size: 14 residues. V was cut by 5 bases and J by 2 bases, with 9 bases left in between. CDR3 region: CASSTGLNTGELFF. The CDR3 nucleotides read TGTGCCAGCAGCACCGGACTAAACACCGGGGAGCTGTTTTTT. The entire variable domain, with the rest obtained from reference TRBV7-3 and TRBJ2-2, is as follows: GAGVSQTPSNKVTEKGKYVELRCDPISGHTALYWYRQSLGQGPEFLIYFQGTGAADDSGLPNDRFFAVRPEGSVSTLKIQRTERGDSAVYLCASSTGLNTGELFFGEGSRLTVL.

J is TRBJ2-7 and V is TRBV12-3 or TRBV12-4; tentatively, D is TRBD1 (5 bases). V was clipped by 6 bases and J by 1 base, with 13 bases between them. This CDR3 has 14 amino acids. The CDR3 sequence: CASRPRQQSYEQYF. The DNA of the CDR3 is TGTGCCAGCAGACCCCGACAGCAATCCTACGAGCAGTACTTC.

The rearrangement uses TRBV20-1 and TRBJ2-5; D uncertain. Germline V gene lookup returns CDR1 DFQATT and CDR2 SNEGSKA (reference sequence). The CDR3 is 14 residues long. V was cut by 0 bases and J by 2 bases, with 10 bases left in between. CDR3 sequence (DNA): TGCAGTGCTAGAGATCTGCAGCGTCAAGAGACCCAGTACTTC. It specifies CSARDLQRQETQYF.

The chain links TRBV18 to TRBJ2-7; D is uncertain. V gave up 3 bases and J gave up 0 bases, with 9 bases separating them. Germline values: CDR1 KGHSH, CDR2 LQKENI. This CDR3 is 14 amino acids long. As DNA, the CDR3 is TGTGCCAGCTCACCGGTACAGAGCTCCTACGAGCAGTACTTC. This translates into CASSPVQSSYEQYF.

The J gene is TRBJ2-2, the V gene TRBV2; TRBD2 might be the D (6 bases). The CDR3 consists of 12 residues. Germline V gene sequence: CDR1 SNHLY, CDR2 FYNNEI. V was clipped by 5 bases and J by 6 bases, with 7 bases between them. CDR3 residues: CASSWGAGELFF. The DNA for the CDR3 is TGTGCCAGCAGTTGGGGGGCCGGGGAGCTGTTTTTT.

This chain uses TRBV9 with TRBJ1-2; 9 bases fit TRBD1. V trimming: 4 bases; J trimming: 8 bases; junction bases outside the gene matches: 9. This CDR3 is built from 14 residues. Germline V gives CDR1 SGDLS, CDR2 YYNGEE. In DNA, the CDR3 is TGTGCCAGCAGCCCGACGACAGGGGGGAGAGGCTACACCTTC. Translating gives CASSPTTGGRGYTF.

V is TRBV7-6 and J is TRBJ2-1; no firm D call. Between the trimmed V and J ends, which lost 1 base and 9 bases, there was a span of 13 bases. Germline values: CDR1 SGHVS, CDR2 FNYEAQ. This CDR3 region has 14 residues. The CDR3, as DNA: TGTGCCAGCAGCTTAGAGTCAGGCCTTGGTGAGCAGTTCTTC. It translates to CASSLESGLGEQFF. Full variable domain (missing parts from reference TRBV7-6 and TRBJ2-1): GAGVSQSPRYKVTKRGQDVALRCDPISGHVSLYWYRQALGQGPEFLTYFNYEAQQDKSGLPNDRFSAERPEGSISTLTIQRTEQRDSAMYRCASSLESGLGEQFFGPGTRLTVL.

The chain recombines TRBV9 with TRBJ1-1; D call uncertain. This CDR3 has 13 amino acids. Germline assignment: CDR1 SGDLS and CDR2 YYNGEE. Trimming left V 4 bases short and J 10 bases short, with 17 bases between. The CDR3 DNA follows: TGTGCCAGCAGCCCTCGCTTCGTCGGGATAGCTTTCTTT. It yields the protein CASSPRFVGIAFF. The full variable domain, rest sourced from reference TRBV9 and TRBJ1-1, is DSGVTQTPKHLITATGQRVTLRCSPRSGDLSVYWYQQSLDQGLQFLIQYYNGEERAKGNILERFSAQQFPDLHSELNLSSLELGDSALYFCASSPRFVGIAFFGQGTRLTVV.

This clonotype was observed once. V gene TRBV30 combines with J gene TRBJ2-7; maybe TRBD1 (6 bases). V dropped 3 bases and J dropped 9 bases, with 15 bases sitting between them. The germline V gene encodes CDR1 GTSNPN and CDR2 SVGIG (reference sequence). The CDR3 has 12 residues. This chain's CDR3 is CAWSSGHASQYF. The DNA for the CDR3 is TGTGCCTGGAGCTCGGGACACGCGTCGCAGTACTTC.

The V and J genes are TRBV2 and TRBJ1-2; no clear D gene. Trimming pared 2 bases from V and 5 bases from J, leaving 18 bases between. The CDR3 totals 16 residues. Germline V gene data show CDR1 as SNHLY and CDR2 as FYNNEI. This chain's CDR3 is CASSESGSRRDYGYTF. CDR3 nucleotide sequence: TGTGCCAGCAGTGAATCGGGGTCGCGCAGAGATTATGGCTACACCTTC.